The clone carrying this TCR beta chain was observed at least ten times. Its target is not known. This sample's time point: patch test 1, 2 weeks after DPC sensitization. Treatment indicated: therapeutic diphenylcyclopropenone sensitization with weekly scalp DPC. The entry originates in a study of human T cells and chemical hapten exposure. Study-level background: 0.01% DPC was applied to the upper back in patch tests, which were read at 6 days. Study observations and caveats: Counts of expanded TCRs at PT1 were positively correlated with patch test score.

TCRdb reprocessed the RACE reads with MiXCR, giving one entry per CDR3 protein. The table records about 380,000 distinct CDR3 sequences, about 4.4% of them present only once. This sequence was found in a woman between 50 and 59 years old with alopecia areata. Some clones in this sample may be carry-over from other donors' samples. The material sequenced was whole blood, taken in connection with sensitization to the hapten diphenylcyclopropenone (DPC).

CDR3 sequence: CASSVTSGTQETQYF. The CDR3 DNA reads TGTGCCAGCAGCGTAACTAGCGGGACCCAAGAGACCCAGTACTTC. V and J are TRBV11-2 and TRBJ2-5; 10 nucleotides line up with TRBD2. Trimming at V came to 5 bases and at J to 1 base, leaving 4 bases not matched to a gene. CDR1 and CDR2 from the germline V gene are SGHAT and FQNNGV. The CDR3 spans 15 residues.